This is a list of T cell receptor beta chains from one sample in a study of cytomegalovirus exposure and HLA in healthy donors. The protocol was immunoSEQ multiplex PCR, while the TCRdb copy is restricted to in-frame clones and leaves out a portion. The table lists 180,000 or so clones, 82% of them singletons, with roughly 1.5% in the top ten. Source material: PBMCs. These receptors were taken from a male donor in good health and CMV-seronegative. The CDR3 runs from the conserved cysteine through the conserved F or W. A D gene is named only where the DNA matches it firmly. Only some rows state a clone size, as once, few, many or a class for expanded clones.

clone_size d_call j_call v_call cdr3_aa cdr3_nt
. TRBD2 TRBJ2-3 TRBV7-2 CASSLNGIRTSGTQYF TGTGCCAGCAGCTTAAATGGTATCCGCACTAGCGGTACGCAGTATTTT
. TRBD1 TRBJ2-7 TRBV27 CASSSQGASYRYEQYF TGTGCCAGCAGTTCCCAGGGGGCGTCTTACCGCTACGAGCAGTACTTC
. . TRBJ1-1 TRBV28 CASSARQVIATEAFF TGTGCCAGCAGTGCCAGACAGGTGATAGCCACTGAAGCTTTCTTT
few TRBD1 TRBJ2-3 TRBV6-4 CASSEQGQGADTQYF TGTGCCAGCAGTGAACAGGGACAGGGTGCAGATACGCAGTATTTT
. TRBD1 TRBJ1-4 TRBV4-1 CASSQARGPWEKLFF TGCGCCAGCAGCCAAGCCAGGGGGCCGTGGGAAAAACTGTTTTTT
once TRBD1 TRBJ2-5 TRBV5-4 CASSSDREGETQYF TGTGCCAGCAGCTCAGACAGGGAAGGAGAGACCCAGTACTTC
. . TRBJ1-1 TRBV5-5 CASSLEAGGGTEAFF TGTGCCAGCAGCTTGGAGGCAGGTGGTGGCACTGAAGCTTTCTTT
. . TRBJ2-7 TRBV6-5 CASSYSGVGGEQYF TGTGCCAGCAGTTACTCCGGGGTCGGGGGCGAGCAGTACTTC
few . TRBJ2-1 TRBV9 CASSTGTRDEQFF TGTGCCAGCAGCACAGGGACGCGCGATGAGCAGTTCTTC
. TRBD2 TRBJ2-1 TRBV6-5 CASRTGGGNEQFF TGTGCCAGCAGGACGGGGGGGGGCAATGAGCAGTTCTTC
. TRBD1 TRBJ1-5 TRBV6-4 CASSEDRGSFNQPQHF TGTGCCAGCAGCGAGGACAGGGGGTCCTTCAATCAGCCCCAGCATTTT
. . TRBJ1-6 TRBV7-9 CASNHGETPLHF TGTGCCAGCAACCATGGGGAGACCCCCCTCCACTTT
. TRBD2 TRBJ2-3 TRBV7-3 CASSASGSLTDTQYF TGTGCCAGCAGCGCAAGCGGGAGCCTCACAGATACGCAGTATTTT
. . TRBJ1-2 TRBV6-5 CASSYLGRGYTF TGTGCCAGCAGTTACCTGGGGAGAGGCTACACCTTC
. TRBD1 TRBJ2-7 TRBV4-3 CASSLSGTGGHEQYF TGCGCCAGCAGCCTAAGCGGGACAGGGGGCCACGAGCAGTACTTC
. TRBD2 TRBJ2-3 TRBV6-6 CASKLAGITDTQYF TGTGCCAGTAAACTAGCGGGAATCACAGATACGCAGTATTTT
. TRBD2 TRBJ2-7 TRBV9 CASSPGTTTEQYF TGTGCCAGCAGCCCCGGGACTACGACCGAGCAGTACTTC
. . TRBJ2-1 TRBV25-1 CASSEPRGANNEQFF TGTGCCAGCAGTGAACCCAGGGGAGCAAACAATGAGCAGTTCTTC
. . TRBJ2-7 TRBV7-9 CSSSLMSVSYEQYF TGTTCCAGCAGCTTAATGTCAGTCTCCTACGAGCAGTACTTC
. TRBD1 TRBJ2-7 TRBV6-6 CASSYIAQGAYEQYF TGTGCCAGCAGTTACATCGCCCAGGGGGCCTACGAGCAGTACTTC
. . TRBJ2-7 TRBV29-1 CSVVRAGSSYEQYF TGCAGCGTTGTTCGTGCGGGTAGCTCCTACGAGCAGTACTTC
once TRBD1 TRBJ1-6 TRBV5-1 CASSLRGDRGGSPLHF TGCGCCAGCAGCTTACGAGGGGACAGGGGCGGTTCACCCCTCCACTTT
. TRBD2 TRBJ2-3 TRBV7-6 CASSSGSGGTTDTQYF TGTGCCAGCAGCTCCGGTAGCGGGGGGACCACAGATACGCAGTATTTT
. TRBD2 TRBJ2-7 TRBV27 CASSFLAGAFSEQYF TGTGCCAGCAGTTTCTTAGCGGGAGCCTTCTCCGAGCAGTACTTC
once TRBD1 TRBJ2-6 TRBV29-1 CSVGSTGAGANVLTF TGCAGCGTCGGTAGTACAGGGGCTGGGGCCAACGTCCTGACTTTC
. . TRBJ1-5 TRBV5-4 CASSLGGGPYSNQPQHF TGTGCCAGCAGCTTGGGGGGGGGCCCCTATAGCAATCAGCCCCAGCATTTT
. . TRBJ1-6 TRBV19 CASSQDRYNSPLHF TGTGCCAGTAGCCAAGACAGGTACAATTCACCCCTCCACTTT
once TRBD1 TRBJ1-2 TRBV7-3 CASSFGQGAYGYTF TGTGCCAGCAGCTTCGGACAGGGGGCCTATGGCTACACCTTC
. TRBD1 TRBJ2-7 TRBV7-2 CASSPRTGVGYEQYF TGTGCCAGCAGCCCAAGGACAGGGGTCGGCTACGAGCAGTACTTC
few . TRBJ1-1 TRBV20-1 CSAQDREAFF TGCAGTGCCCAAGACAGGGAAGCTTTCTTT
. . TRBJ2-3 TRBV9 CASGRGTDTQYF TGTGCCAGTGGGAGAGGGACAGATACGCAGTATTTT
. TRBD1 TRBJ1-5 TRBV6-1 CASIRDRDSNQPQHF TGTGCCAGCATCCGTGACAGGGACTCCAATCAGCCCCAGCATTTT
. TRBD1 TRBJ2-7 TRBV2 CASMSGTGGYEQYF TGTGCCAGCATGTCCGGGACAGGGGGCTACGAGCAGTACTTC
. TRBD1 TRBJ2-5 TRBV30 CAWSVPRQGAAQYF TGTGCCTGGAGTGTACCCCGGCAGGGGGCCGCCCAGTACTTC
few TRBD1 TRBJ1-2 TRBV19 CASKGGLGGYTF TGTGCCAGTAAAGGGGGCTTAGGTGGCTACACCTTC
. TRBD2 TRBJ2-7 TRBV9 CASSVTSGSTYEQYF TGTGCCAGCAGCGTCACTAGCGGGAGTACCTACGAGCAGTACTTC
. TRBD1 TRBJ1-4 TRBV6-5 CASSTGGGSEKLFF TGTGCCAGCAGTACAGGGGGCGGGAGTGAAAAACTGTTTTTT
. TRBD2 TRBJ2-3 TRBV5-6 CASSFGTSGGQSTDTQYF TGTGCCAGCAGCTTCGGGACTAGCGGGGGGCAAAGCACAGATACGCAGTATTTT
. TRBD2 TRBJ2-5 TRBV7-2 CASTPGLAERETQYF TGTGCCAGCACCCCCGGTCTAGCGGAACGAGAGACCCAGTACTTC
. . TRBJ2-3 TRBV9 CASSVRTGSTDTQYF TGTGCCAGCAGCGTCCGGACTGGTAGCACAGATACGCAGTATTTT
. . TRBJ2-1 TRBV27 CASSLRLRDEQFF TGTGCCAGCAGTTTACGGTTGAGAGATGAGCAGTTCTTC
. TRBD1 TRBJ2-1 TRBV18 CASSPPRGTGPYNEQFF TGTGCCAGCTCACCACCCCGGGGGACAGGGCCTTACAATGAGCAGTTCTTC
few TRBD1 TRBJ1-4 TRBV11-2 CASSLAPRDRRNEKLFF TGTGCCAGCAGCTTAGCGCCCCGGGACAGGCGGAATGAAAAACTGTTTTTT
. TRBD1 TRBJ1-2 TRBV6-1 CASSGMDRGSGYTF TGTGCCAGCAGTGGAATGGACAGGGGTTCTGGCTACACCTTC
. . TRBJ2-7 TRBV9 CASSVASQPRYEQYF TGTGCCAGCAGCGTAGCATCACAGCCCCGCTACGAGCAGTACTTC
few . TRBJ2-5 TRBV7-7 CASSLTGGGETQYF TGTGCCAGCAGCCTAACCGGAGGGGGCGAGACCCAGTACTTC
. . TRBJ2-7 TRBV27 CASSSATGSNYEQYF TGTGCCAGCAGTTCGGCGACAGGTAGTAACTACGAGCAGTACTTC
. TRBD2 TRBJ2-3 TRBV7-3 CASSLVAGSGTDTQYF TGTGCCAGCAGCTTGGTAGCGGGGTCTGGCACAGATACGCAGTATTTT
. . TRBJ2-7 TRBV9 CASSLGGGTIYEQYF TGTGCCAGCAGCCTAGGGGGGGGGACCATCTACGAGCAGTACTTC
. . TRBJ1-5 TRBV18 CASSPQTGNQPQHF TGTGCCAGCTCACCACAGACTGGCAATCAGCCCCAGCATTTT
. . TRBJ1-6 TRBV7-6 CASSPTRSSPLHF TGTGCCAGCAGCCCGACGAGGTCCTCACCCCTCCACTTT
. . TRBJ2-3 TRBV7-2 CASSLGGQITDTQYF TGTGCCAGCAGCTTAGGGGGGCAGATCACAGATACGCAGTATTTT
. . TRBJ1-1 TRBV6-5 CASKEFGSGTTEAFF TGTGCCAGCAAGGAGTTCGGGAGCGGGACAACTGAAGCTTTCTTT
. TRBD1 TRBJ1-2 TRBV4-2 CASSQGQGGGYTF TGTGCCAGCAGCCAAGGACAGGGGGGTGGCTACACCTTC
. TRBD2 TRBJ2-2 TRBV6-1 CAHAGVGGSGELFF TGTGCCCACGCGGGGGTTGGGGGTAGCGGGGAGCTGTTTTTT